These 8 T cell receptor beta chains were sequenced from one sample in a study of blood T cell repertoires in COVID-19. Using immunoSEQ multiplex PCR, the repertoire was profiled, and TCRdb retains in-frame clones only, with some absent. The repertoire has about 150,000 clones, around 87% of them found once; the top ten carry about 4.1%. Sequencing was performed on PBMCs or T cells enriched from blood (not recorded which). These TCRs come from a woman aged 35 to 49 who had been exposed to COVID-19.

This chain's CDR3 is CASSIGQSTGELFF. CDR3 nucleotides: TGCGCCAGCAGCATCGGACAGTCCACCGGGGAGCTGTTTTTT. The chain carries TRBV5-1 and TRBJ2-2; D might be TRBD1 (6 bases). The CDR3 is 14 residues long. The ends were cut back, 4 bases at V and 4 bases at J, with 11 bases in the middle. Germline-derived CDR1 and CDR2 are SGHRS and YFSETQ.

The J gene is TRBJ1-4, the V gene TRBV28; D unclear. The CDR3 has 14 residues. Trimming pared 5 bases from V and 5 bases from J, leaving 12 bases between. Germline V lookup: CDR1 MDHEN, CDR2 SYDVKM. The CDR3 spells CASSPRVPNEKLFF. In nucleotides, the CDR3 is TGTGCCAGCAGTCCTCGGGTCCCAAATGAAAAACTGTTTTTT.

The gene calls are TRBV24-1 and TRBJ2-2; D unresolved. The length of the CDR3 is 12 residues. Germline-derived CDR1 and CDR2 are KGHDR and SFDVKD. V was cut by 5 bases and J by 7 bases, with 7 bases left in between. CDR3 sequence: CATSAEFGELFF. CDR3 nucleotide sequence: TGTGCCACCAGTGCTGAGTTCGGGGAGCTGTTTTTT.

The V call is TRBV11-2, the J call TRBJ2-1, with D possibly matching TRBD1 (5 bases). The CDR3 sequence is 14 residues long. CDR1 and CDR2 (germline): SGHAT, FQNNGV. Between the trimmed V and J ends, which lost 1 base and 8 bases, there was a span of 12 bases. DNA for the CDR3: TGTGCCAGCAGCTTAGTTGTGGTAGGGGATGAGCAGTTCTTC. This sequence encodes CASSLVVVGDEQFF.

V and J are TRBV6-5 and TRBJ1-1; possible D gene TRBD1, 5 bases. Germline-derived CDR1 and CDR2 are MNHEY and SVGAGI. Trimming shortened V by 9 bases and J by 1 base, and 12 bases separated the two germline ends. CDR3 length: 13 residues. This CDR3 reads CASQGLGNTEAFF. CDR3 nucleotide sequence: TGTGCCAGTCAGGGTCTCGGGAACACTGAAGCTTTCTTT.

The rearrangement uses TRBV5-1 and TRBJ1-1, with D hard to call. This CDR3 region has 16 residues. Germline V lookup: CDR1 SGHRS, CDR2 YFSETQ. The V gene lost 0 bases and the J gene lost 5 bases, with 17 bases spanning the gap. The CDR3: CASSLDSRGVETEAFF. CDR3 sequence (DNA): TGCGCCAGCAGCTTGGATTCCCGGGGAGTGGAGACTGAAGCTTTCTTT.

The rearrangement links TRBV28 to TRBJ2-5, with 8 positions matching TRBD1. V shed 3 bases, J shed 2 bases, and the junction held 14 bases outside the gene matches. Germline-derived CDR1 and CDR2 are MDHEN and SYDVKM. The CDR3 extends over 18 amino acids. The CDR3 DNA reads as TGTGCCAGCAGTTTGGACAGGGTACGGAAATGGGGTCAAGAGACCCAGTACTTC. Translating it yields CASSLDRVRKWGQETQYF.

This sequence joins TRBV7-2 and TRBJ1-5, with TRBD1 matching over 7 bases. Trimming took 5 bases from V and 7 from J; bases not matched to a gene: 11. Germline V lookup: CDR1 SGHTA, CDR2 FQGNSA. This CDR3 has 15 residues. The CDR3, as DNA: TGTGCCAGCAGCAACCGACAGGGCTTAGGCCAGCCCCAGCATTTT. It yields the protein CASSNRQGLGQPQHF.